These T cell receptor beta chains were read from a single sample in a study of T cells in Graves' hyperthyroidism and ophthalmopathy. Each CDR3 protein is one row after TCRdb ran MiXCR on the multiplex PCR reads. The sample includes about 260,000 distinct CDR3 sequences, 16% of them seen just once. The sample was blood. Receptors originate from a young woman with Graves' ophthalmopathy. CDR3s include the opening cysteine and the closing phenylalanine or tryptophan. Fields, in order: clone size, V gene, J gene, D gene, CDR3 DNA, CDR3 protein. D genes are given only for firm matches. The size of a clone is reported for some rows only, either as once, few or many, or as a class for expanded clones.

size: many; V: TRBV20-1; J: TRBJ1-2; D: TRBD1; DNA: TGCAGTGCTACGCAGGGGGCGGGGATCTATGGCTACACCTTC; CDR3: CSATQGAGIYGYTF
size: many; V: TRBV13; J: TRBJ1-6; D: TRBD1; DNA: TGTGCCAGCAGCTTAGGACAGGGGGTTTCACCCCTCCACTTT; CDR3: CASSLGQGVSPLHF
size: many; V: TRBV14; J: TRBJ1-2; D: -; DNA: TGTGCCAGCAGCCTACAGAGGGACGGGCAGGGCTACACCTTC; CDR3: CASSLQRDGQGYTF
size: many; V: TRBV30; J: TRBJ1-1; D: -; DNA: TGTGCCTGGAGTCCGCCAGGGGTCACTGAAGCTTTCTTT; CDR3: CAWSPPGVTEAFF
size: many; V: TRBV28; J: TRBJ1-2; D: -; DNA: TGTGCCAGCAGTTTGGGGCCAGACCCCTTAGGCTACACCTTC; CDR3: CASSLGPDPLGYTF
size: many; V: TRBV7-6; J: TRBJ2-3; D: TRBD2; DNA: TGTGCCAGCAGCCTACGGGGACTAGCTGGTATAACAGATACGCAGTATTTT; CDR3: CASSLRGLAGITDTQYF
size: many; V: TRBV9; J: TRBJ2-1; D: -; DNA: TGTGCCAGCAGCGTGACTAATTACAATGAGCAGTTCTTC; CDR3: CASSVTNYNEQFF
size: many; V: TRBV20-1; J: TRBJ2-7; D: TRBD1; DNA: TGCAGTGCTACCGGGACAGGGAGCTCCTACGAGCAGTACTTC; CDR3: CSATGTGSSYEQYF
size: many; V: TRBV11-2; J: TRBJ2-7; D: -; DNA: TGTGCCAGCAGCCCGGAGTTGTCGGGGGCTTACGAGCAGTACTTC; CDR3: CASSPELSGAYEQYF
size: many; V: TRBV7-2; J: TRBJ2-3; D: TRBD2; DNA: TGTGCCAGCAATCCCACGAGGGGGGGACTAGCGGGTAGCACAGATACGCAGTATTTT; CDR3: CASNPTRGGLAGSTDTQYF
size: many; V: TRBV29-1; J: TRBJ1-2; D: TRBD1; DNA: TGCAGCGTCGATGACAGGGCTGAAGCTAACTATGGCTACACCTTC; CDR3: CSVDDRAEANYGYTF
size: -; V: TRBV6-1; J: TRBJ2-1; D: -; DNA: TGTGCCAGCAGTGGAGTCACGAACAATGAGCAGTTCTTC; CDR3: CASSGVTNNEQFF
size: -; V: TRBV18; J: TRBJ1-1; D: -; DNA: TGTGCCAGCTCCCTCCGGGACGGGGTAGAAACTGAAGCTTTCTTT; CDR3: CASSLRDGVETEAFF
size: many; V: TRBV20-1; J: TRBJ1-2; D: -; DNA: TGCAGTGCCGAGGGACAACTAGGTGGCTACACCTTC; CDR3: CSAEGQLGGYTF
size: many; V: TRBV6-5; J: TRBJ1-2; D: -; DNA: TGTGCCAGCAGTTACTCAGAGGGCTATGGCTACACCTTC; CDR3: CASSYSEGYGYTF
size: many; V: TRBV11-2; J: TRBJ2-2; D: -; DNA: TGTGCCAGCAGCTTAGACTTCCCTAGGTGGACCACCGGGGAGCTGTTTTTT; CDR3: CASSLDFPRWTTGELFF
size: many; V: TRBV24-1; J: TRBJ2-7; D: -; DNA: TGTGCCACCAGTGATTTAGCAGCTCTGACAGTTACGGTAAAGGGGGGCGAGCAGTACTTC; CDR3: CATSDLAALTVTVKGGEQYF
size: many; V: TRBV5-1; J: TRBJ2-6; D: -; DNA: TGCGCCAGCAGCGTCCGGGGGGACAGAGGCTCTGGGGCCAACGTCCTGACTTTC; CDR3: CASSVRGDRGSGANVLTF
size: many; V: TRBV5-1; J: TRBJ2-1; D: -; DNA: TGCGCCAGCAGCTCAAGACAGGTTAATGAGCAGTTCTTC; CDR3: CASSSRQVNEQFF
size: once; V: TRBV27; J: TRBJ2-7; D: TRBD2; DNA: TGTGCCAGCAGTCTCGGGACTAGCGGAACCTACGAGCGGTACTTC; CDR3: CASSLGTSGTYERYF
size: many; V: TRBV12-5; J: TRBJ1-5; D: TRBD1; DNA: TGTGCTAGTGGCGAACAGGGGGTAAGGCAGCCCCAGCATTTT; CDR3: CASGEQGVRQPQHF
size: few; V: TRBV7-9; J: TRBJ1-1; D: TRBD1; DNA: TGTGCCAGCAGCGTGACAGGGGGAAGCACTGAAGCTTTCTTT; CDR3: CASSVTGGSTEAFF
size: many; V: TRBV30; J: TRBJ2-3; D: TRBD2; DNA: TGTGCCTGGAGTCCCCAACTAGCGCCTCTCACAGATACGCAGTATTTT; CDR3: CAWSPQLAPLTDTQYF
size: -; V: TRBV20-1; J: TRBJ1-2; D: -; DNA: TGCAGTGTATTCCGCCAACCATATGGCTACACCTTC; CDR3: CSVFRQPYGYTF
size: many; V: TRBV11-1; J: TRBJ2-2; D: TRBD1; DNA: TGTGCCAGCAGCACTCACTACAGGGGGCCGGACACCGGGGAGCTGTTTTTT; CDR3: CASSTHYRGPDTGELFF